The present T cell receptor beta chain was sequenced within a study of blood T cell repertoires in COVID-19. Study in general: The study drew acute and convalescent COVID-19 samples from the United States, Italy and Spain.

The authors' processing: Amplification of reference gene primers was used by the study to estimate nucleated cell counts. TCRdb's table, derived via immunoSEQ multiplex PCR, lists solely in-frame clones and lacks some. That table supplies the V and J calls and clone size; D and trimming were determined from the DNA. This table holds over 400,000 clones, 70% to 90% found once. Germline CDR1 is SGHAT and CDR2 is FQDESV (reference sequence). The CDR3 sequence is 14 residues long. Trimming took 5 bases from V and 8 from J, leaving 16 bases between them. The sequence derives from a woman in her thirties with active or convalescent COVID-19. The chain employs TRBV11-1 and TRBJ2-1, with D tentatively TRBD2 (5 bases). Material for sequencing was peripheral blood. CDR3 amino acids: CASSADAGWDEQFF. The CDR3 DNA reads TGTGCCAGCAGCGCGGACGCGGGTTGGGATGAGCAGTTCTTC.